This T cell receptor (beta chain) was sequenced in a study of vaccination and CD4 T cells after COVID-19. Study summary: Controls used CEFX viral epitopes (positive), HIV-1 Nef peptides (negative), or no peptide.

V lost 7 bases and J lost 10; bases outside the gene matches: 7. The germline V gene has CDR1 SGHRS and CDR2 YFSETQ. The CDR3 has 14 amino acids. General study points: Spike mono-reactivity was shown by 304 of 307 vaccine-specific clones in convalescent patients.

Sequencing of DNA taken from cultured CD4+ T cells relied on the Oncomine TCR Beta short-read assay. TCRdb independently ran MiXCR on the PCR reads; one entry per CDR3 protein. Of roughly 20,000 distinct CDR3 sequences listed, around 60% are singletons. A word on this clonotype: Its specificity is unknown.

Regarding treatment: roughly ten-day PBMC culture with coronavirus spike peptide pools or control peptides (ViraFEST assay). Fresh medium (containing IL-2) replaced half the medium on days 3 and 7. The V and J genes are TRBV5-1 and TRBJ1-6, with 11 nucleotides matching TRBD1. The sample comprised CD4+ T cells from blood, cultured in vitro. The clonotype originates from a human donor who had recovered from COVID-19. In nucleotides, the CDR3 is TGCGCCAGCTCCCCGGGGACAGGGGGATCACCCCTCCACTTT. It encodes CASSPGTGGSPLHF.